The entry below gives a single T cell receptor beta chain sequence along with its context. What it recognizes is unknown. This specimen belongs to a study of cytomegalovirus exposure and HLA in healthy donors. General study findings and limits: The later analysis indicated that the majority of CMV-associated TCR beta chains appeared HLA-restricted. About 150 TCR beta chains were listed as cytomegalovirus-associated.

Trimming pared 4 bases from V and 0 bases from J, leaving 14 bases between. This CDR3 has 17 amino acids. Germline V gene data show CDR1 as SGHRS and CDR2 as YFSETQ. Researchers ran the PCR with 60 Vbeta and 13 Jbeta primers. Measured with immunoSEQ multiplex PCR; TCRdb has only the in-frame clones, and not every one. The sample contains around 180,000 clones, 75% to 90% of which appear only once. The clonotype originates from a boy aged 2-15 years in good health and CMV-seronegative. Source material: PBMCs. The genes are TRBV5-1 and TRBJ2-6; tentative D call: TRBD1 (7 bases). The CDR3 loop reads CASSPGQTSSGANVLTF. The CDR3, as DNA: TGCGCCAGCAGCCCGGGACAGACTAGCTCTGGGGCCAACGTCCTGACTTTC.